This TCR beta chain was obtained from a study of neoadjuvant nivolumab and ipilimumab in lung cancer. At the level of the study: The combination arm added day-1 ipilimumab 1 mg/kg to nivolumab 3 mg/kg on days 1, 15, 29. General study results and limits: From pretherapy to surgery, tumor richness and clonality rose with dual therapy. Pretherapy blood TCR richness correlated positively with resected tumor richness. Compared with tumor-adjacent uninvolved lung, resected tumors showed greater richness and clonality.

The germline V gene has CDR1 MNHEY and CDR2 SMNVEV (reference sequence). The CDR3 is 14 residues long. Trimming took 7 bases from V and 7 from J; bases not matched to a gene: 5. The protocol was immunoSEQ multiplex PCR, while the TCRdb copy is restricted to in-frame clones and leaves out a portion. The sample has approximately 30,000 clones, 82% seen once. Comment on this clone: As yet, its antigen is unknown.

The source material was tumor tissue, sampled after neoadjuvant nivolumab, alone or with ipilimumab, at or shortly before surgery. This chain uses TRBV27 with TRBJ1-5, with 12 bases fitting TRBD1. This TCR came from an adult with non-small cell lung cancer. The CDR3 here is CASKGQGAGQPQHF. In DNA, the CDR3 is TGTGCCAGCAAGGGACAGGGGGCTGGACAGCCCCAGCATTTT.